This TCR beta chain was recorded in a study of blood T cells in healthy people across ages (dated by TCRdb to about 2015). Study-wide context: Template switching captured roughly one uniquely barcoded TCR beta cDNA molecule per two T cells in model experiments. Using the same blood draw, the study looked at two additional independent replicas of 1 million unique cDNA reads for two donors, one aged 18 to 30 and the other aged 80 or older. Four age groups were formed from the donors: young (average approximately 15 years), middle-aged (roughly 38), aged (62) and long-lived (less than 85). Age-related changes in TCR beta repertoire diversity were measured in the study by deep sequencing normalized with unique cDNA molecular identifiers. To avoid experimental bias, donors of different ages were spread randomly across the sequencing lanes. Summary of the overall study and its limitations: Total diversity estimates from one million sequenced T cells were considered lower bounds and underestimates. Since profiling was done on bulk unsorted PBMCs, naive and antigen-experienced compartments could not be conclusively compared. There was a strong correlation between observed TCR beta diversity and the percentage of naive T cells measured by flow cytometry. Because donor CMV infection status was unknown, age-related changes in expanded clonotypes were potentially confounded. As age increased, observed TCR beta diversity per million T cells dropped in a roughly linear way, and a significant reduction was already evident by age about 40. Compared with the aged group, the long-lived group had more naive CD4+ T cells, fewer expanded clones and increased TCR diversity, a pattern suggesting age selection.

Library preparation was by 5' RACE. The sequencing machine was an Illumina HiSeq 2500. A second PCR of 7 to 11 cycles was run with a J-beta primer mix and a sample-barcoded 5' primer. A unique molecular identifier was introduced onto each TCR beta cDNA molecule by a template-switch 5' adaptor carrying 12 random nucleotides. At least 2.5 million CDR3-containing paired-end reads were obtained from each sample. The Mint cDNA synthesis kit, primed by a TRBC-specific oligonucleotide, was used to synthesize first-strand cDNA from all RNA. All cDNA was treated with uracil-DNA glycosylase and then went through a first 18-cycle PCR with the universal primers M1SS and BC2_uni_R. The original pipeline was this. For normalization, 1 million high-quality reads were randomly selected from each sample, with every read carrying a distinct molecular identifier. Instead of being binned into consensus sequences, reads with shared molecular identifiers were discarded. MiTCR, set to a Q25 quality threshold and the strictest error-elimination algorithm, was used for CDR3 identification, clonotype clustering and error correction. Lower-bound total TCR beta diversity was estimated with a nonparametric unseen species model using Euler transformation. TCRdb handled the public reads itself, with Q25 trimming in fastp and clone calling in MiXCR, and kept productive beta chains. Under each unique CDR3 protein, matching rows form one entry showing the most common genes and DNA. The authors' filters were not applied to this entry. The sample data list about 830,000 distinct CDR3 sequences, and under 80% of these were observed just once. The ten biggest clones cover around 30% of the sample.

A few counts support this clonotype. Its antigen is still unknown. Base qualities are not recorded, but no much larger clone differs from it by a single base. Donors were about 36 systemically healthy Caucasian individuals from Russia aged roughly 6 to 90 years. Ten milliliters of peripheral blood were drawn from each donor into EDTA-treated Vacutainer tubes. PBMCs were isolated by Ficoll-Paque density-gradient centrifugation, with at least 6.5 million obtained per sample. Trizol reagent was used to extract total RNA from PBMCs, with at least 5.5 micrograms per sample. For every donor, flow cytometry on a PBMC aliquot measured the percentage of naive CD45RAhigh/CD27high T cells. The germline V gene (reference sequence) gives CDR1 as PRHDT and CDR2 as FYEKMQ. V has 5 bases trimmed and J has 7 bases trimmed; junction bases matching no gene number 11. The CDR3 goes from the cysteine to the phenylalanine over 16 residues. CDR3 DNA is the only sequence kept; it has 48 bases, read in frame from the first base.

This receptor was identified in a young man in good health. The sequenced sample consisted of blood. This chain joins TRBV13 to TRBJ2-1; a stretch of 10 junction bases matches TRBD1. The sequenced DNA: TGTGCCAGCAGCAAAAATCGGGACAGGGGTTGGAATGAGCAGTTCTTC. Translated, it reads CASSKNRDRGWNEQFF.